The rows below give T cell receptor beta chains drawn from one sample of a study of cytomegalovirus exposure and HLA in healthy donors. Clones were read by immunoSEQ multiplex PCR, and TCRdb kept only the in-frame ones, dropping some. The table shows tens of thousands of clones, with around 80% occurring only once. Input material: PBMCs. The receptors stem from a man aged 35 to 55 in good health and CMV-seronegative. The CDR3 runs from the conserved cysteine through the conserved F or W. The D gene is left open where the match is weak. Expanded clones are given a class, and other clones once, few, many or no size at all.

j_call d_call clone_size v_call cdr3_aa cdr3_nt
TRBJ2-7 TRBD2 - TRBV7-9 CSSSFSTSGSIPHEQYF TGTTCCAGCAGCTTTTCTACTAGCGGGAGTATTCCCCACGAGCAGTACTTC
TRBJ2-2 - - TRBV7-9 CASSLDGRGNTGELFF TGTGCCAGCAGCTTAGACGGCCGAGGGAACACCGGGGAGCTGTTTTTT
TRBJ1-2 - - TRBV6-5 CASSSPRAGGYGYTF TGTGCCAGCAGTTCCCCCCGGGCCGGGGGCTATGGCTACACCTTC
TRBJ1-1 TRBD1 - TRBV12-5 CASTSQGALGNTEAFF TGTGCTAGTACGAGCCAGGGGGCTTTGGGGAACACTGAAGCTTTCTTT
TRBJ2-5 TRBD2 once TRBV5-1 CASMDSGGSQGTQYF TGCGCCAGCATGGATAGCGGGGGGTCCCAGGGGACCCAGTACTTC
TRBJ1-1 TRBD1 few TRBV5-4 CASSPGQGITEAFF TGTGCCAGCAGCCCGGGACAGGGGATCACTGAAGCTTTCTTT
TRBJ1-2 - - TRBV6-1 CASSFRQLYGYTF TGTGCCAGCAGCTTCCGACAGCTCTATGGCTACACCTTC
TRBJ2-3 - - TRBV11-3 CASSLLGADTQYF TGTGCCAGCAGCTTATTGGGAGCAGATACGCAGTATTTT
TRBJ2-7 TRBD1 - TRBV6-1 CASSEYRQGNYEQYF TGTGCCAGCAGTGAATATCGACAGGGAAACTACGAGCAGTACTTC
TRBJ1-1 TRBD1 - TRBV10-1 CASSSTGGDTEAFF TGCGCCAGCAGTTCGACAGGGGGAGACACTGAAGCTTTCTTT